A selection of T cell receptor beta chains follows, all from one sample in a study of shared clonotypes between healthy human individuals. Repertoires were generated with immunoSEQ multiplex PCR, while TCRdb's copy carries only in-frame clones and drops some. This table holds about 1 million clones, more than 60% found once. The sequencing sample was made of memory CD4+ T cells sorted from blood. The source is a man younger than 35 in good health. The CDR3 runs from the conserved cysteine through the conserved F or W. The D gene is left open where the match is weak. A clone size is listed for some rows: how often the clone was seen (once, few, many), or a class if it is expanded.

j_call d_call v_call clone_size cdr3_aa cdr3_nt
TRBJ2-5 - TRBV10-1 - CANRGETQYF TGCGCCAACCGCGGGGAGACCCAGTACTTC
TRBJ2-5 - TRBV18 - CASSPGRDQETQYF TGTGCCAGCTCACCAGGCAGGGACCAAGAGACCCAGTACTTC
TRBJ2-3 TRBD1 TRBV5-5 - CASSPRDRTDTQYF TGTGCCAGCAGCCCGAGGGACAGAACAGATACGCAGTATTTT
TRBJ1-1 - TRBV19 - CASRIRGSMNTEAFF TGTGCCAGTAGAATTCGGGGAAGTATGAACACTGAAGCTTTCTTT
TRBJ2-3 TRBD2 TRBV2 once CASSRTSGRQRGSDTQYF TGTGCCAGCAGTCGGACTAGCGGGAGGCAAAGGGGATCAGATACGCAGTATTTT
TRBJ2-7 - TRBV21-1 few CASSKSGRASEQYF TGTGCCAGCAGCAAATCCGGGAGGGCCTCCGAGCAGTACTTC
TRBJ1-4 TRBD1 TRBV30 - CAWNRGYREKLFF TGTGCCTGGAACAGGGGGTATCGTGAAAAACTGTTTTTT
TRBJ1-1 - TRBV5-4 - CASSLYTEAFF TGTGCCAGCAGCTTGTACACTGAAGCTTTCTTT
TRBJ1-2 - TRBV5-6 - CASSLVGQLLGYTF TGTGCCAGCAGCTTGGTAGGACAGCTACTTGGCTACACCTTC
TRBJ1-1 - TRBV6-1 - CASSGVKDTEAFF TGTGCCAGCAGTGGAGTCAAGGACACTGAAGCTTTCTTT
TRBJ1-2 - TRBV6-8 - CASKLRRF TGTGCCAGCAAATTGAGACGGTTC
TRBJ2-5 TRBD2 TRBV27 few CASSYTGLAEEETQYF TGTGCCAGCAGTTACACGGGACTAGCGGAGGAAGAGACCCAGTACTTC
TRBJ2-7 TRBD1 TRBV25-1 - CASKGQGGAEQYF TGTGCCAGCAAAGGACAGGGCGGGGCCGAGCAGTACTTC
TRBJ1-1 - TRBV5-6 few CASSLGPMGAPTEAFF TGTGCCAGCAGCTTGGGACCGATGGGGGCGCCCACTGAAGCTTTCTTT
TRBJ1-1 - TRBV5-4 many CASSLIWTTPTKDTEAFF TGTGCCAGCAGCTTAATTTGGACAACTCCTACCAAGGACACTGAAGCTTTCTTT
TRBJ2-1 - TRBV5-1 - CASSSQGGSKGNEQFF TGCGCCAGCAGCTCCCAAGGGGGTTCAAAAGGCAATGAGCAGTTCTTC
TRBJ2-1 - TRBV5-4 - CASSFSGGGIYNEQFF TGTGCCAGCAGCTTTAGCGGTGGGGGGATCTACAATGAGCAGTTCTTC
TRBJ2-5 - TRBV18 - CASSPPLLSETQYF TGTGCCAGCTCACCGCCACTACTTTCTGAGACCCAGTACTTC
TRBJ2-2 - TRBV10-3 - CAIRAGGGELFF TGTGCCATCAGGGCAGGAGGCGGGGAGCTGTTTTTT
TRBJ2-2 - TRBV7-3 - CASSLARPLVAGELFF TGTGCCAGCAGCTTAGCGCGTCCCTTAGTCGCCGGGGAGCTGTTTTTT
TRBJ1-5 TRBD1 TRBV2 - CASSDRDRGFLGQPQHF TGTGCCAGCAGTGACCGGGACAGGGGATTTTTGGGTCAGCCCCAGCATTTT
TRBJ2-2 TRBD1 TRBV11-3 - CASSGDRGPGELFF TGTGCCAGCAGTGGGGACAGGGGTCCTGGGGAGCTGTTTTTT
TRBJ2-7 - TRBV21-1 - CASSKNLSGSFHEQYF TGTGCCAGCAGCAAAAACCTTAGCGGGAGTTTCCACGAGCAGTACTTC
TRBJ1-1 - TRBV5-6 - CASSLDRVQAFF TGTGCCAGCAGCTTGGACAGGGTACAGGCTTTCTTT
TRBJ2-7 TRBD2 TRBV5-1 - CASSLAGGGAFYEQYF TGCGCCAGCAGCTTGGCCGGGGGAGGGGCTTTCTACGAGCAGTACTTC
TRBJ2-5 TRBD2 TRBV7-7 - CASSLEGGRPQETQYF TGTGCTAGCAGCTTAGAGGGCGGGAGGCCGCAAGAGACCCAGTACTTC
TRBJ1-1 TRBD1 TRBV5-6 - CASSFTGTGTTEAFF TGTGCCAGCAGCTTTACCGGGACAGGAACTACTGAAGCTTTCTTT
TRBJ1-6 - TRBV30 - CAWRTGNNSPLHF TGTGCCTGGAGGACGGGGAACAATTCACCCCTCCACTTT
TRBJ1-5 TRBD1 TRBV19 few CASSAYQGAGNQPQHF TGTGCCAGTAGCGCCTATCAGGGGGCAGGCAATCAGCCCCAGCATTTT
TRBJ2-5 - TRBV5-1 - CASSLVKAQETQYF TGCGCCAGCAGCTTGGTAAAGGCACAAGAGACCCAGTACTTC
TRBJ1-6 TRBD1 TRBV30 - CAWSSSGTGWNSPLHF TGTGCCTGGAGCTCGAGCGGGACAGGGTGGAATTCACCCCTCCACTTT
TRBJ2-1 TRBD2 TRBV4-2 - CASSQRLAGETNEQFF TGTGCCAGCAGCCAGCGATTAGCGGGGGAGACCAATGAGCAGTTCTTC
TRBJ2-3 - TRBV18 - CASSLSTDTQYF TGTGCCAGCTCACTAAGCACAGATACGCAGTATTTT
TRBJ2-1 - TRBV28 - CASSFPRGVVQFF TGTGCCAGCAGTTTCCCCAGGGGGGTCGTGCAGTTCTTC
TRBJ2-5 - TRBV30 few CAWSVSSGEQYF TGTGCCTGGAGTGTAAGTTCCGGGGAGCAGTACTTC
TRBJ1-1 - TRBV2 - CASTPMWVANTEAFF TGTGCCAGCACCCCAATGTGGGTTGCGAACACTGAAGCTTTCTTT